The entry below describes one TCR beta chain. Its specificity is not known. The data belong to a study of T cells in Graves' hyperthyroidism and ophthalmopathy. The V end was cut by 3 bases, the J end by 0 bases, with 12 bases between. The CDR3 runs 15 residues. Germline CDR1 LNHDA, CDR2 SQIVND (reference sequence). Stable Graves' hyperthyroidism meant no ophthalmopathy progression within 18 months. Diagnoses were made from clinical symptoms, serum measures (thyroxine and TRAb), thyroid ultrasound and orbital computed tomography. RNA transcripts served as the template for amplifying TCR beta CDR3 regions. The HTBI primer set drove a first-round RT-PCR of the TCR CDR3. TCRdb re-called the multiplex PCR reads through MiXCR, storing one row per CDR3 protein. This sample yields fewer than 900,000 distinct CDR3 sequences, of which about 15% are seen a single time; under 10% belongs to the top ten. Study-wide results and limits: The model identified upcoming ophthalmopathy a median around 7.1 months ahead of onset. Most expanded thyroid clonotypes above 0.001 recurred in blood.

The sequence derives from a man aged 18 to 30 with Graves' hyperthyroidism. The V call is TRBV19, the J call TRBJ2-7, with D perhaps matching TRBD1 (6 bases). What was sequenced was blood. The CDR3 nucleotides read TGTGCCAGTAGTATCGGGGACACGAGCTCCTACGAGCAGTACTTC. Translating gives CASSIGDTSSYEQYF.